This entry features one T cell receptor (beta chain) sequence. Its specificity is unknown. The sample comes from a study of cytomegalovirus exposure and HLA in healthy donors. Overall study: Some 85 million unique TCRs from HLA-typed donors were held in an early data release. Out of 350 to 400 genotyped donors, about 80% belonged to the Caucasian-associated ancestry cluster. Study findings and constraints: Earlier results showed most TCR beta V segments being productive about 90% or about 30% of the time. Rarity held for most TCR sequences, but there were some public TCRs that occurred in many donors.

Primers for the PCR totalled 60 Vbeta and 13 Jbeta. The repertoire was sequenced with immunoSEQ multiplex PCR; TCRdb's copy has only in-frame clones and lacks some. In the table there are fewer than 110,000 clones, roughly three quarters of which are singletons. Looked up from germline, CDR1 is MNHEY and CDR2 is SVGAGI. V shed 6 bases and J shed 1 base, with 9 bases lying between them. CDR3 length equals 13 residues. Sequencing input: PBMCs. The chain links TRBV6-5 to TRBJ1-1; D is undetermined. The TCR originated in a woman under 30 in good health and CMV-seropositive. In DNA form, the CDR3 reads TGTGCCAGCAGGGGCACAGCGAACACTGAAGCTTTCTTT. This translates into CASRGTANTEAFF.